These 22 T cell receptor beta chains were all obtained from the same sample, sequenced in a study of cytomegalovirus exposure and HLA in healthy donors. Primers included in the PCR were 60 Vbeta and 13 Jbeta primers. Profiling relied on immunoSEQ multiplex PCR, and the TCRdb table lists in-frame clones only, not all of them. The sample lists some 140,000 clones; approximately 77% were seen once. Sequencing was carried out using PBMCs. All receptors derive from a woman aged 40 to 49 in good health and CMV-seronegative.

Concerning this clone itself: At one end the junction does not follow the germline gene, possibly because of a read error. The CDR3 nucleotides are TGTGCCAGCAGGGAGCGAGGGAATCTCTGCTTC. It encodes CASRERGNLCF. The chain carries TRBV25-1 and TRBJ1-2; D remains unclear. The CDR3 has 11 residues. Per germline, CDR1 MGHDK and CDR2 SYGVNS.

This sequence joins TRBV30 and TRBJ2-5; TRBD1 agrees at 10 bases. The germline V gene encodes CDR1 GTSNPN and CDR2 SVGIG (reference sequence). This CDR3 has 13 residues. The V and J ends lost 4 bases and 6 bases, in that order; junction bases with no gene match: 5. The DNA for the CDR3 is TGTGCCTGGATCTGGACAGGGGGTCAGACCCAGTACTTC. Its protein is CAWIWTGGQTQYF.

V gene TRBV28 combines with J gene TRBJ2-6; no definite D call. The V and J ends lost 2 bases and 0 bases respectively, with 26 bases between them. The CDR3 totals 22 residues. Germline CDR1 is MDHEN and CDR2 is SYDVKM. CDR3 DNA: TGTGCCAGCAGTTTAAGTTTTGGGTGGCCAACTAACCTCCCCTCTGGGGCCAACGTCCTGACTTTC. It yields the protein CASSLSFGWPTNLPSGANVLTF.

This chain's CDR3 is CASSSYKRTSRNTDTQYF. The DNA of the CDR3 is TGTGCCAGCAGCTCCTACAAAAGGACTAGCAGAAACACAGATACGCAGTATTTT. This rearrangement joins TRBV7-9 to TRBJ2-3; 8 positions agree with TRBD2. Germline loops: CDR1 SEHNR, CDR2 FQNEAQ (reference sequence). The V and J ends lost 4 bases and 2 bases, in that order; junction bases with no gene match: 14. The CDR3 totals 18 residues.

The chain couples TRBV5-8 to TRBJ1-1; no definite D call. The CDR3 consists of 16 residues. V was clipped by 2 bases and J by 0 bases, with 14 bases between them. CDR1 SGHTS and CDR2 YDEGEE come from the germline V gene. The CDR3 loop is CASSFFQETLNTEAFF. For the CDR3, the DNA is TGTGCCAGCAGCTTTTTTCAGGAAACCTTGAACACTGAAGCTTTCTTT. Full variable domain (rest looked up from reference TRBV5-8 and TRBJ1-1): EAGVTQSPTHLIKTRGQQATLRCSPISGHTSVYWYQQALGLGLQFLLWYDEGEERNRGNFPPRFSGRQFPNYSSELNVNALELEDSALYLCASSFFQETLNTEAFFGQGTRLTVV.

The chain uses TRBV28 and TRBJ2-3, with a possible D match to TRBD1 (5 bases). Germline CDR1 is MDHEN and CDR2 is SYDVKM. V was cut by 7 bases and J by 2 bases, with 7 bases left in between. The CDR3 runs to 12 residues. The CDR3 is CASIGDTDTQYF. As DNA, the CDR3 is TGTGCCAGCATAGGGGACACAGATACGCAGTATTTT.

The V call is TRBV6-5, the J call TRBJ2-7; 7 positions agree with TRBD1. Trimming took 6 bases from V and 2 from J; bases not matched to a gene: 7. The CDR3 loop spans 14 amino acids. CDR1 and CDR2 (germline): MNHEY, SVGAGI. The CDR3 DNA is TGTGCCAGCAGCCCTCGACAGGGACCCTACGAGCAGTACTTC. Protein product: CASSPRQGPYEQYF.

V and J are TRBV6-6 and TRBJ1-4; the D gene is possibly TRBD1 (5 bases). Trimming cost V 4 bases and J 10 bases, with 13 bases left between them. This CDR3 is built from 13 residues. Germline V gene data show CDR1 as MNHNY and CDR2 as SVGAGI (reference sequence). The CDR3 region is CASSFPGGGKLFF. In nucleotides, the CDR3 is TGTGCCAGCAGTTTTCCGGGGGGGGGAAAACTGTTTTTT.

DNA for the CDR3: TGCGCCAGCAGGATCGGGACACTAGGATACAATGAGCAGTTCTTC. This codes for CASRIGTLGYNEQFF. V usage is TRBV5-1 and J usage is TRBJ2-1, with D possibly TRBD1 on 6 matching bases. Germline V gene sequence: CDR1 SGHRS, CDR2 YFSETQ. The CDR3 consists of 15 residues. V lost 5 bases and J 4 bases, leaving 16 bases between the germline ends.

This chain's CDR3 is CASGPTGRGTEAFF. CDR3 nucleotide sequence: TGTGCCAGTGGACCGACAGGGCGGGGAACTGAAGCTTTCTTT. The chain is built from TRBV19 and TRBJ1-1; 7 bases are shared with TRBD1. V lost 8 bases and J lost 5; bases outside the gene matches: 11. Germline V gene lookup returns CDR1 LNHDA and CDR2 SQIVND (reference sequence). The CDR3 length is 14 residues.

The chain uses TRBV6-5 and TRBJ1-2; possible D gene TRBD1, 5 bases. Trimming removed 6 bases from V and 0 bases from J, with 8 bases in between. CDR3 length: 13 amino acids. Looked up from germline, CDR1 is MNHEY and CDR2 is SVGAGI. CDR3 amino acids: CASRPTANYGYTF. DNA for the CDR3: TGTGCCAGCAGACCGACAGCTAACTATGGCTACACCTTC.

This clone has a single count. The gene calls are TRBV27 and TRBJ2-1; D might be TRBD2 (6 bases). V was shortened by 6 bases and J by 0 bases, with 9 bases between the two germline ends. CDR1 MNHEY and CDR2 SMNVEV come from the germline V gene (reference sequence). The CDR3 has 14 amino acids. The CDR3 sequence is CASRGGSSYNEQFF. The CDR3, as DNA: TGTGCCAGCAGGGGGGGAAGCTCCTACAATGAGCAGTTCTTC.

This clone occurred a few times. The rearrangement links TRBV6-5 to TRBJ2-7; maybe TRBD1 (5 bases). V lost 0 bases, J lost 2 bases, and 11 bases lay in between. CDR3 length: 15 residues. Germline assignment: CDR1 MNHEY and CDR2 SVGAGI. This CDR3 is CASSYSETEPYEQYF. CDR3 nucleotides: TGTGCCAGCAGTTACTCCGAGACAGAGCCCTACGAGCAGTACTTC.

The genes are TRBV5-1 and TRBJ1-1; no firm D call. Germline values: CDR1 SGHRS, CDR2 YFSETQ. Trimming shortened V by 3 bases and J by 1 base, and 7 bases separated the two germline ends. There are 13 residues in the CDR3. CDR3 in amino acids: CASSSLQNTEAFF. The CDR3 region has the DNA TGCGCCAGCAGCTCATTACAGAACACTGAAGCTTTCTTT.

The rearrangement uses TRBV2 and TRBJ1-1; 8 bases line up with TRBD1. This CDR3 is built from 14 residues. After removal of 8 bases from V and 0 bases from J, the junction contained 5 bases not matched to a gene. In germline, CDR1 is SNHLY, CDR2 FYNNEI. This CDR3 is CASLRQGMNTEAFF. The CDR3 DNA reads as TGTGCCAGCCTGCGACAGGGGATGAACACTGAAGCTTTCTTT.

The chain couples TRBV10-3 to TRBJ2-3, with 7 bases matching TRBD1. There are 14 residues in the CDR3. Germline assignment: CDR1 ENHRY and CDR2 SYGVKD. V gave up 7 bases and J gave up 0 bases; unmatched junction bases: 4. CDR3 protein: CAIKGAYSTDTQYF. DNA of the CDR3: TGTGCCATCAAGGGGGCCTATAGCACAGATACGCAGTATTTT.

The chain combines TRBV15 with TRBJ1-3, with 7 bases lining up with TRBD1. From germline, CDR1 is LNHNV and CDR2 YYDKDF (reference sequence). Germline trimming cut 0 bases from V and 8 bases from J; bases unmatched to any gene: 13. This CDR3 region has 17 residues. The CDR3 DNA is TGTGCCACCAGCAGAGATCGCACAGGGGACTTTAGGGACACCATATATTTT. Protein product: CATSRDRTGDFRDTIYF. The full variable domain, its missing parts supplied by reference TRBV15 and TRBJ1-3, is DAMVIQNPRYQVTQFGKPVTLSCSQTLNHNVMYWYQQKSSQAPKLLFHYYDKDFNNEADTPDNFQSRRPNTSFCFLDIRSPGLGDTAMYLCATSRDRTGDFRDTIYFGEGSWLTVV.

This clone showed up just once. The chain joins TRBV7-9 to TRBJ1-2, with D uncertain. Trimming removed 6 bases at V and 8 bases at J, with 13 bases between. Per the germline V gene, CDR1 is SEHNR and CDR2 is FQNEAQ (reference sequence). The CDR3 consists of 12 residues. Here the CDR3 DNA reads TGTGCCAGCAGTCCTCCCCCGGGGGGCTACACCTTC. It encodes CASSPPPGGYTF.

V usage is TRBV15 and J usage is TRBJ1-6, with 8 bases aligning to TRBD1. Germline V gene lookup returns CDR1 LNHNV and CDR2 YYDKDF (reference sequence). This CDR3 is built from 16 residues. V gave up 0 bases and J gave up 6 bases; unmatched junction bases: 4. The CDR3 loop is CATSRESGQGNSPLHF. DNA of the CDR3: TGTGCCACCAGCAGAGAATCAGGACAGGGTAATTCACCCCTCCACTTT.

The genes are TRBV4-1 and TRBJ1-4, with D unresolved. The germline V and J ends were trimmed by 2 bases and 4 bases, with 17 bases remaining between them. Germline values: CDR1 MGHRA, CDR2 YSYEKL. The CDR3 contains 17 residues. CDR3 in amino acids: CASSQPVAQAVNEKLFF. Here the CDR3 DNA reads TGCGCCAGCAGCCAACCAGTGGCCCAGGCTGTTAATGAAAAACTGTTTTTT.

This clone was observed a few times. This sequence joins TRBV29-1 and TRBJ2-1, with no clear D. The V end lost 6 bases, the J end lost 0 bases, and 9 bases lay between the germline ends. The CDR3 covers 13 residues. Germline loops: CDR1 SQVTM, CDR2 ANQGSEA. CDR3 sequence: CSVAFSSYNEQFF. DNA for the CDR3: TGCAGCGTCGCTTTTAGCTCCTACAATGAGCAGTTCTTC.

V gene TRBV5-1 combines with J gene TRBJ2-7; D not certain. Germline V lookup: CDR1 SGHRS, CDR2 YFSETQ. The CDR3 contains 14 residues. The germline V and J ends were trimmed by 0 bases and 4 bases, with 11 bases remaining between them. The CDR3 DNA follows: TGCGCCAGCAGCTTGGAGTCAGGCGAGTACGAGCAGTACTTC. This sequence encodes CASSLESGEYEQYF.